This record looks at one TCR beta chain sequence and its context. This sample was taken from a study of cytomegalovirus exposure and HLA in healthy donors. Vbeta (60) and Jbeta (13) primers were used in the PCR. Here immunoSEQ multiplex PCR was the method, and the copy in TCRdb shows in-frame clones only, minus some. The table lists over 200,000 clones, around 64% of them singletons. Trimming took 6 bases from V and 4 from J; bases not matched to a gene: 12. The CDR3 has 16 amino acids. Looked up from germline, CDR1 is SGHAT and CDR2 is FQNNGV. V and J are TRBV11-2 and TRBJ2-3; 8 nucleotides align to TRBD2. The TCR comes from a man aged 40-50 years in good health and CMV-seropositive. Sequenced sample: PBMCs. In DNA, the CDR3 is TGTGCCAGCAGAGCTCGTGGTGCGGGGGGTCCAGATACGCAGTATTTT. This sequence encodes CASRARGAGGPDTQYF.